This entry features one TCR beta chain sequence. Its antigen is unidentified. Between the trimmed V and J ends, which lost 3 bases and 9 bases, there was a span of 13 bases. Germline CDR1 SGHKS, CDR2 YYEKEE (reference sequence). The CDR3 loop spans 14 amino acids. This specimen belongs to a study of cytomegalovirus exposure and HLA in healthy donors. This PCR relied on a set of 60 Vbeta primers and 13 Jbeta primers. The table came from immunoSEQ multiplex PCR; TCRdb's copy has only in-frame clones and leaves some out. Of approximately 100,000 clones listed, 75% to 85% are singletons. General study points: Despite most TCR sequences being rare, some public TCRs occurred in many donors.

This chain uses TRBV5-5 with TRBJ1-6; D is unresolved. The sequence was obtained from a man in his late teens or twenties in good health and CMV-seropositive. Sequencing was carried out using PBMCs. CDR3 amino acids: CASSSRAGTSPLHF. The DNA of the CDR3 is TGTGCCAGCAGCTCCCGCGCAGGTACTTCACCCCTCCACTTT.